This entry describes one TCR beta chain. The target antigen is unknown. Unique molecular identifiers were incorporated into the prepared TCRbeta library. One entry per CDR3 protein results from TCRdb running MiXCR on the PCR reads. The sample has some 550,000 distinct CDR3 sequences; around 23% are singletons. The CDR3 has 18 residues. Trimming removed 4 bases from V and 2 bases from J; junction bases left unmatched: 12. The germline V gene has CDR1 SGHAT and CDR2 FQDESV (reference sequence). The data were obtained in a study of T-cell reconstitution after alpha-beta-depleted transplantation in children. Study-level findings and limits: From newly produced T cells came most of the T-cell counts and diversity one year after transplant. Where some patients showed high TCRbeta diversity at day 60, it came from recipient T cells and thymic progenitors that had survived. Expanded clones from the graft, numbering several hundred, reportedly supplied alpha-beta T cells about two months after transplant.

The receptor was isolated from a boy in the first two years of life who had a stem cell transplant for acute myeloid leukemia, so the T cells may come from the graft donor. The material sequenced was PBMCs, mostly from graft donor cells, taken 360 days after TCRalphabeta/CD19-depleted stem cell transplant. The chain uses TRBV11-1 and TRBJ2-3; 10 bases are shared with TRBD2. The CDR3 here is CASSSEGVAGGITDTQYF. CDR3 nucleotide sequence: TGTGCCAGCAGCTCCGAGGGAGTAGCGGGGGGTATCACAGATACGCAGTATTTT.